Shown below are 31 T cell receptor beta chains from a single sample sequenced in a study of blood T cell repertoires in COVID-19. Sequencing used immunoSEQ multiplex PCR; TCRdb keeps in-frame clones, though not all of them. The data contain hundreds of thousands of clones, roughly 85% of them seen just once; the ten biggest clones take up roughly 5.3%. The material sequenced was peripheral blood. Every receptor here comes from a man aged 45-60 years with active or convalescent COVID-19.

This clone showed up many times. V gene TRBV30 combines with J gene TRBJ2-2; 8 bases match TRBD1. After removal of 3 bases from V and 4 bases from J, the junction contained 7 bases not matched to a gene. CDR3 length: 15 residues. Looked up from germline, CDR1 is GTSNPN and CDR2 is SVGIG (reference sequence). CDR3 residues: CAWRAVTGVTGELFF. The CDR3 nucleotides read TGTGCCTGGAGGGCGGTGACAGGGGTCACCGGGGAGCTGTTTTTT.

The rearrangement links TRBV29-1 to TRBJ1-2; the D gene is possibly TRBD1 (6 bases). The CDR3 loop spans 13 amino acids. Germline V gene lookup returns CDR1 SQVTM and CDR2 ANQGSEA. Trimming took off 3 bases at V and 7 bases at J, with 15 bases between the two ends. CDR3 coding DNA: TGCAGCGTTGACCCGGTGGGGGCGGTTGGCTACACCTTC. This gives the protein CSVDPVGAVGYTF.

The V and J genes are TRBV7-3 and TRBJ2-3; D not certain. The ends were cut back, 5 bases at V and 1 base at J, with 13 bases in the middle. CDR1 SGHTA and CDR2 FQGTGA come from the germline V gene. The CDR3 sequence is 15 residues long. The CDR3 nucleotides are TGTGCCAGCAGCCCGACCCCGGAGCGCACAGATACGCAGTATTTT. Its protein product is CASSPTPERTDTQYF.

The sample holds one count of this clone. J is TRBJ2-7 and V is TRBV6-6, with 9 bases matching TRBD1. CDR3 length: 13 residues. V trimming: 11 bases; J trimming: 1 base; junction bases outside the gene matches: 6. From germline, CDR1 is MNHNY and CDR2 SVGAGI (reference sequence). The CDR3 sequence is CAGTDRGSYEQYF. The DNA for the CDR3 is TGTGCCGGCACGGACAGGGGTTCCTACGAGCAGTACTTC.

The chain combines TRBV19 with TRBJ2-3; D is possibly TRBD2 (5 bases). The V and J ends lost 3 bases and 4 bases respectively, with 14 bases between them. Germline V gene data show CDR1 as LNHDA and CDR2 as SQIVND (reference sequence). The CDR3 extends over 15 amino acids. The CDR3 bases are TGTGCCAGTAGTATGAAAGGGAGTACGGCAGATACGCAGTATTTT. It codes for CASSMKGSTADTQYF.

The rearrangement joins TRBV5-1 to TRBJ1-2, with TRBD1 matching over 8 bases. Trimming took 4 bases from V and 11 from J; bases not matched to a gene: 4. CDR1 is SGHRS and CDR2 is YFSETQ in the germline V gene. The CDR3 is 11 amino acids. The CDR3 coding sequence is TGCGCCAGCAGCGCGGACAGGGAATACACCTTC. Translated, it gives CASSADREYTF.

V and J are TRBV2 and TRBJ1-1; no definite D call. V was clipped by 6 bases and J by 11 bases, with 13 bases between them. This CDR3 has 11 amino acids. CDR1 and CDR2 from the germline V gene are SNHLY and FYNNEI. The CDR3 DNA follows: TGTGCCAGCAGCCCCCGGAGCACCGCTTTCTTT. Protein: CASSPRSTAFF.

The sample holds a few counts of this clone. The genes are TRBV5-4 and TRBJ1-1; D is perhaps TRBD1 (5 bases). V lost 5 bases, J lost 2 bases, and 10 bases lay in between. Looked up from germline, CDR1 is SGHNT and CDR2 is YYREEE (reference sequence). The CDR3 totals 13 residues. CDR3 loop: CASSVDSNTEAFF. The CDR3, as DNA: TGTGCCAGCAGTGTCGACAGTAACACTGAAGCTTTCTTT.

As to this clone: Germline and junction disagree at one end, which may indicate a read error. The genes are TRBV7-7 and TRBJ2-3; TRBD2 agrees at 8 bases. The CDR3 extends over 15 amino acids. Germline lookup yields CDR1 SSHAT and CDR2 FNYEAQ (reference sequence). The CDR3 loop is CASSFPAGDSDTQYF. Here the CDR3 DNA reads TGTGCTAGCAGCTTCCCAGCGGGAGATTCAGATACGCAGTATTTT.

V gene TRBV7-9 combines with J gene TRBJ2-1, with TRBD2 matching over 8 bases. This CDR3 spans 14 amino acids. V lost 7 bases to trimming and J lost 9 bases; unmatched junction nucleotides: 11. Germline CDR1 SEHNR, CDR2 FQNEAQ (reference sequence). DNA for the CDR3: TGTGCCAGCACCCAAGCGGGAGAATGGGGTGAGCAGTTCTTC. The encoded protein is CASTQAGEWGEQFF.

This chain uses TRBV3-1 (or the pseudogene TRBV3-2) with TRBJ2-1, with TRBD2 identical over 12 bases. Germline CDR1 LGHDT, CDR2 YNNKEL (reference sequence). The junction had 8 bases not matched to a gene; V was cut back by 5 bases and J by 6 bases. The CDR3 contains 16 residues. In DNA form, the CDR3 reads TGTGCCAGCAGCTTTCTAGCGGGAGGGCCCAGCAATGAGCAGTTCTTC. Residues: CASSFLAGGPSNEQFF.

The chain couples TRBV30 to TRBJ1-5; D is unresolved. Germline assignment: CDR1 GTSNPN and CDR2 SVGIG (reference sequence). The CDR3 length is 13 residues. Trimming pared 5 bases from V and 7 bases from J, leaving 15 bases between. For the CDR3, the DNA is TGTGCCTGGGAGGACGGCGGCGGGCAGCCCCAGCATTTT. Its protein is CAWEDGGGQPQHF.

The CDR3 region has the DNA TGTGCCAGCAGCGCAGCCTTAACAGGAGAGGATATGGTCGAGCAGTTCTTC. Protein sequence: CASSAALTGEDMVEQFF. The chain combines TRBV9 with TRBJ2-1, with D possibly matching TRBD1 (5 bases). V lost 3 bases and J 10 bases, leaving 26 bases between the germline ends. The CDR3 spans 17 residues. The germline V gene encodes CDR1 SGDLS and CDR2 YYNGEE.

The genes are TRBV24-1 and TRBJ2-1, with 9 bases lining up with TRBD2. CDR1 KGHDR and CDR2 SFDVKD come from the germline V gene. CDR3 length: 20 amino acids. The V and J ends lost 0 bases and 2 bases, in that order; junction bases with no gene match: 13. CDR3: CATSDLRSASGNPTYNEQFF. The CDR3 DNA follows: TGTGCCACCAGTGATTTGCGTTCGGCTAGCGGGAACCCTACCTACAATGAGCAGTTCTTC.

This rearrangement joins TRBV28 to TRBJ1-4; 8 bases line up with TRBD1. The CDR3 contains 14 residues. V gave up 6 bases and J gave up 7 bases; unmatched junction bases: 7. Germline CDR1 is MDHEN and CDR2 is SYDVKM. CDR3 sequence: CASSETGEGEKLFF. Written as DNA, the CDR3 is TGTGCCAGCAGCGAGACAGGGGAAGGTGAAAAACTGTTTTTT.

The gene calls are TRBV5-1 and TRBJ1-2, with D possibly TRBD1 on 5 matching bases. Germline V gene data show CDR1 as SGHRS and CDR2 as YFSETQ. V was clipped by 4 bases and J by 4 bases, with 17 bases between them. CDR3 length equals 15 residues. The CDR3 sequence: CASSPDGGGGYGYTF. In nucleotides, the CDR3 is TGCGCCAGCAGCCCGGACGGCGGCGGGGGCTATGGCTACACCTTC.

The chain uses TRBV5-6 and TRBJ1-2; TRBD1 is a possible D gene (5 bases). V lost 2 bases and J 3 bases, leaving 11 bases between the germline ends. CDR1 and CDR2 from the germline V gene are SGHDT and YYEEEE. CDR3 length equals 14 residues. The CDR3 nucleotides are TGTGCCAGCAGCTTTGGGGGGACCCACTATGGCTACACCTTC. Protein: CASSFGGTHYGYTF.

The chain carries TRBV7-9 and TRBJ1-5; maybe TRBD1 (5 bases). Germline V gene sequence: CDR1 SEHNR, CDR2 FQNEAQ (reference sequence). CDR3 length: 14 amino acids. With 5 bases removed from V and 1 base from J, the gap between germline ends came to 9 bases. CDR3 coding DNA: TGTGCCAGCAGCCGCCAGGGAAGCAATCAGCCCCAGCATTTT. Translated: CASSRQGSNQPQHF.

The J gene is TRBJ2-1, the V gene TRBV21-1; TRBD1 reflects the table's D call only, with no check against the DNA. TRBV21-1 constitutes a pseudogene. CDR3 length: 15 amino acids. The CDR3: CASSTWTGISGEQFF. The CDR3 DNA sequence: TGTGCCAGCAGCACTTGGACAGGAATCTCTGGTGAGCAGTTCTTC.

V gene TRBV2 combines with J gene TRBJ2-2, with TRBD1 matching over 8 bases. The CDR3 consists of 15 residues. Germline-derived CDR1 and CDR2 are SNHLY and FYNNEI. The J segment lost 1 base and the V segment lost 6 bases, leaving 4 bases of the junction unmatched. CDR3 in DNA: TGTGCCAGCAGCGCCGGGACAGGGAACACCGGGGAGCTGTTTTTT. Translating it yields CASSAGTGNTGELFF.

The V gene is TRBV2, the J gene TRBJ1-2, with TRBD1 matching over 10 bases. J gave up 6 bases and V 6 bases, and 13 bases lay outside the gene matches. This CDR3 spans 16 amino acids. CDR1 SNHLY and CDR2 FYNNEI come from the germline V gene. DNA for the CDR3: TGTGCCAGCAGCTCTAACTCTCCGACAGGGGGCAATGGCTACACCTTC. Its translation is CASSSNSPTGGNGYTF.

The J gene is TRBJ1-1, the V gene TRBV7-9, with D unclear. The germline CDR1 and CDR2 sequences are SEHNR and FQNEAQ (reference sequence). This CDR3 region has 16 residues. The V gene lost 4 bases and the J gene lost 1 base, with 16 bases spanning the gap. The CDR3 DNA reads TGTGCCAGCAGCTATAACGGTTGGGAGAAGAACACTGAAGCTTTCTTT. Amino acids: CASSYNGWEKNTEAFF.

This clone was detected only a few times. The chain links TRBV3-1 (or the pseudogene TRBV3-2) to TRBJ2-5, with a tentative D call TRBD1 (6 bases). V lost 4 bases and J lost 5, with 14 bases in between. The CDR3 spans 14 residues. Germline CDR1 LGHDT, CDR2 YNNKEL (reference sequence). This chain's CDR3 is CASSPPLGAETQYF. CDR3 bases: TGTGCCAGCAGCCCCCCCCTGGGGGCGGAGACCCAGTACTTC.

The CDR3 protein is CASSSRDRASPLHF. CDR3 in DNA: TGTGCCAGCAGCTCCCGGGACAGGGCTTCACCCCTCCACTTT. V usage is TRBV5-4 and J usage is TRBJ1-6; 9 nucleotides match TRBD1. CDR1 is SGHNT, CDR2 YYREEE, per germline (reference sequence). The V and J ends lost 3 bases and 9 bases, in that order; junction bases with no gene match: 4. This CDR3 has 14 residues. Supplemented by reference TRBV5-4 and TRBJ1-6, the full variable domain reads ETGVTQSPTHLIKTRGQQVTLRCSSQSGHNTVSWYQQALGQGPQFIFQYYREEENGRGNFPPRFSGLQFPNYSSELNVNALELDDSALYLCASSSRDRASPLHFGNGTRLTVT.

CDR3 residues: CASSALSTDTQYF. The CDR3 coding sequence is TGTGCCAGCAGCGCCCTAAGCACAGATACGCAGTATTTT. The chain is built from TRBV7-9 and TRBJ2-3; D remains ambiguous. CDR1 is SEHNR, CDR2 FQNEAQ, per germline (reference sequence). Trimming left V 5 bases short and J 0 bases short, with 6 bases between. CDR3 length: 13 amino acids.

This clone was observed once. V usage is TRBV9 and J usage is TRBJ2-1, with 7 nucleotides matching TRBD2. The CDR3 contains 15 residues. The germline CDR1 and CDR2 sequences are SGDLS and YYNGEE. The V gene end was trimmed by 0 bases and the J gene end by 4 bases; junction bases not matched to a gene: 4. The CDR3 spells CASSVVASGYNEQFF. The CDR3 region has the DNA TGTGCCAGCAGCGTAGTGGCTAGCGGTTACAATGAGCAGTTCTTC.

The gene calls are TRBV5-4 and TRBJ2-6; D is ambiguous. CDR3 length equals 13 residues. Trimming cost V 4 bases and J 1 base, with 3 bases left between them. The germline gives CDR1 SGHNT, CDR2 YYREEE (reference sequence). Here the CDR3 reads CASSLSGANVLTF. CDR3 bases: TGTGCCAGCAGCCTTTCTGGGGCCAACGTCCTGACTTTC.

V is TRBV18 and J is TRBJ1-1; weak D call: TRBD1 (6 bases). The ends were cut back, 4 bases at V and 6 bases at J, with 18 bases in the middle. CDR3 length: 15 residues. Germline assignment: CDR1 KGHSH and CDR2 LQKENI. The CDR3 region is CASSQPPRNRAEAFF. The CDR3 DNA reads TGTGCCAGCTCACAACCCCCTAGGAACAGGGCTGAAGCTTTCTTT.

This clone was counted once. The chain recombines TRBV4-3 with TRBJ2-7, with 8 bases lining up with TRBD2. Per germline, CDR1 LGHNA and CDR2 YSLEER. The CDR3 contains 16 residues. With 3 bases clipped from V and 6 bases from J, the junction kept 13 bases outside the gene matches. The CDR3 loop is CASSQGSGTRGSEQYF. The CDR3 nucleotides read TGCGCCAGCAGCCAGGGTTCCGGGACTAGGGGATCCGAGCAGTACTTC.

The rearrangement uses TRBV29-1 and TRBJ1-2; a weak D match, TRBD1 (6 bases). The V gene's germline CDR1 is SQVTM and CDR2 ANQGSEA. The V end lost 6 bases, the J end lost 5 bases, and 13 bases lay between the germline ends. The CDR3 length is 12 residues. CDR3 sequence: CSVGEGEYGYTF. The CDR3 region has the DNA TGCAGCGTGGGGGAGGGGGAATATGGCTACACCTTC.

This chain links TRBV21-1 with TRBJ2-7; the table assigns TRBD2, which was not confirmed against the DNA. TRBV21-1 has pseudogene status. The CDR3 contains 15 residues. The CDR3 bases are TGTGCCAGCAGGTCCACGGTCATGGGTACGCGGGAGCAGTACTTC. This encodes CASRSTVMGTREQYF.